Sequencing of this TCR beta chain was carried out in a study of T cell repertoires in cytomegalovirus infection. TCRdb analysed the reads with MiXCR anew, one entry per CDR3 protein. The table has about 530,000 distinct CDR3 sequences, around a quarter seen once. This clonotype was seen a few times. Trimming removed 6 bases at V and 7 bases at J, with 15 bases between. The CDR3 is 12 amino acids. Germline loops: CDR1 DFQATT, CDR2 SNEGSKA (reference sequence). This TCR was recovered from a human donor in good health (CMV status not recorded). Some clones in this sample may be carry-over from other donors' samples. The chain recombines TRBV20-1 with TRBJ1-2; D may be TRBD1 (5 bases). The sample taken for sequencing was PBMCs. Here the CDR3 reads CSAVSAGGGYTF. The DNA for the CDR3 is TGCAGTGCCGTCAGTGCGGGGGGTGGCTACACCTTC.